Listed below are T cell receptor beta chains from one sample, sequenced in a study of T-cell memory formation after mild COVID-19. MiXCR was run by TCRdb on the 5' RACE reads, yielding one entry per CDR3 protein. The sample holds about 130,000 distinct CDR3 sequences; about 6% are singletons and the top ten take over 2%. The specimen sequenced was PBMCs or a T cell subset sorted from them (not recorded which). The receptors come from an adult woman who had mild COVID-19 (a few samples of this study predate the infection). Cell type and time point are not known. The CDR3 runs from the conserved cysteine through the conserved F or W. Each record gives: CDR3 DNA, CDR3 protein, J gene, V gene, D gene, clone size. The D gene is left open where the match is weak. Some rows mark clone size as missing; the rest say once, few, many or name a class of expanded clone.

TGTGCCAGCAGCTTAGCGAATTCGGCAGATACGCAGTATTTT	CASSLANSADTQYF	TRBJ2-3	TRBV7-9	-	many
TGTGCCAGCAGCTTGCCGCGGGGATATGGGGCCAACGTCCTGACTTTC	CASSLPRGYGANVLTF	TRBJ2-6	TRBV7-9	-	-
TGTGCCAGCAGCTTAGGAACAAGGGCGGCAGATACGCAGTATTTT	CASSLGTRAADTQYF	TRBJ2-3	TRBV7-7	-	few
TGTGCCAGCAGCCAAGATTGGGGGGCAATGAACACTGAAGCTTTCTTT	CASSQDWGAMNTEAFF	TRBJ1-1	TRBV3-1	-	many
TGCGCCAGCAGCTTGCAGGCGGGGGGCACAGATACGCAGTATTTT	CASSLQAGGTDTQYF	TRBJ2-3	TRBV5-1	TRBD2	many
TGTGCCAGCAGTGGAGGGTCCCCTTTTGGGAGCGGGTATCCCTACGAGCAGTACTTC	CASSGGSPFGSGYPYEQYF	TRBJ2-7	TRBV7-2	-	few
TGCAGCGCCGAAGGGACTAGCGGGAGGTCCACAGATACGCAGTATTTT	CSAEGTSGRSTDTQYF	TRBJ2-3	TRBV29-1	TRBD2	many
TGTGCCAGCAGCCAACCGGGACTAGCGGGAGTCAATGAGCAGTTCTTC	CASSQPGLAGVNEQFF	TRBJ2-1	TRBV7-2	TRBD2	few
TGTGCCAGCAGCTTAGCAAGGGGCTCCAACTATGGCTACACCTTC	CASSLARGSNYGYTF	TRBJ1-2	TRBV7-9	-	few
TGCGCCAGCAGCGACCAGGGTCTAGGCACTGAAGCTTTCTTT	CASSDQGLGTEAFF	TRBJ1-1	TRBV5-1	-	-
TGTGCCAGCAGCCAAGAAAGGGGCAGGGCTGTCCAGCCCCAGCATTTT	CASSQERGRAVQPQHF	TRBJ1-5	TRBV14	-	few
TGCGCCAGCAGCTCATCTAGCGGGGGACCATACGAGCAGTACTTC	CASSSSSGGPYEQYF	TRBJ2-7	TRBV5-1	TRBD2	-
TGCGCCAGCAGCCTGTCCGGGACTAGCTCCTACAATGAGCAGTTCTTC	CASSLSGTSSYNEQFF	TRBJ2-1	TRBV4-3	TRBD2	many
TGTGCCAGCAGCTTTCAGGGTATCGGGGAGCTGTTTTTT	CASSFQGIGELFF	TRBJ2-2	TRBV13	-	few
TGCAGTGCTAGTCCCGGGACTAGGACAGATACGCAGTATTTT	CSASPGTRTDTQYF	TRBJ2-3	TRBV20-1	TRBD2	many
TGTGCCAGCAGCTTACTACAACCGGAGACAGATACGCAGTATTTT	CASSLLQPETDTQYF	TRBJ2-3	TRBV11-2	-	few
TGTGCCACCAGTGTCAAGAATGAGCAGTTCTTC	CATSVKNEQFF	TRBJ2-1	TRBV24-1	-	-
TGTGCCACCAGCACGGGGGGGGGGGCAGACGAGCAGTACTTC	CATSTGGGADEQYF	TRBJ2-7	TRBV15	TRBD2	few
TGTGCCAGCAGGCGGGACAGGGGATGGTTCACCTACGAGCAGTACTTC	CASRRDRGWFTYEQYF	TRBJ2-7	TRBV27	TRBD1	-
TGTGCCTGGAGAGCCTCCCCGGGACTAGCGGGAGTTGGTGAGCAGTTCTTC	CAWRASPGLAGVGEQFF	TRBJ2-1	TRBV30	TRBD2	-
TGTGCCAGTAGTATCCGGGACAACACTGAAGCTTTCTTT	CASSIRDNTEAFF	TRBJ1-1	TRBV19	-	few
TGTGCCAGCAGTTACGGTGCAGGGACTCAGCCCCAGCATTTT	CASSYGAGTQPQHF	TRBJ1-5	TRBV6-5	-	many
TGTGCCAGCAGCCTAGGACAGCAGAGCTCCTACAATGAGCAGTTCTTC	CASSLGQQSSYNEQFF	TRBJ2-1	TRBV5-4	-	few
TGTGCCAGCAGTTCGTATAGCGGAACCTACGAGCAGTACTTC	CASSSYSGTYEQYF	TRBJ2-7	TRBV12-3/TRBV12-4	-	many
TGCGCCAGCAGCCAAGATTCAGATGTTAGCTTTGGGGGAGGAAACACCATATATTTT	CASSQDSDVSFGGGNTIYF	TRBJ1-3	TRBV4-3	-	-
TGCGCCAGCAGCTTGGCCGAGGGTAGGCACAATGAGCAGTTCTTC	CASSLAEGRHNEQFF	TRBJ2-1	TRBV5-1	-	-
TGTGCCATCAGTGATCCACGACTAGCGGACTACGAGCAGTTCTTC	CAISDPRLADYEQFF	TRBJ2-1	TRBV10-3	TRBD2	few
TGTGCCAGCAGCTTAGGTGTCCGGGGACGGTCCTACGAGCAGTACTTC	CASSLGVRGRSYEQYF	TRBJ2-7	TRBV7-8	-	-
TGTGCCAGCAGTTACTCGGGACAGGGGGCATACAATGAGCAGTTCTTC	CASSYSGQGAYNEQFF	TRBJ2-1	TRBV6-2/TRBV6-3	TRBD1	few
TGTGCCAGCTTAGGACCGGAGGAGACCCAGTACTTC	CASLGPEETQYF	TRBJ2-5	TRBV7-9	-	-
TGTGCCAGCAGCTTAGTAGCCCCAACCGGGGAGCTGTTTTTT	CASSLVAPTGELFF	TRBJ2-2	TRBV7-9	-	few
TGTGCCAGCAGTTTAGATAGGACTAGCGCCTACAATGAGCAGTTCTTC	CASSLDRTSAYNEQFF	TRBJ2-1	TRBV12-3/TRBV12-4	TRBD2	-
TGTGCCAGCAGTTCCGGCGGAACGAGGAGTCAACTGTTTTTT	CASSSGGTRSQLFF	TRBJ1-4	TRBV12-3/TRBV12-4	-	many
TGTGCCAGCAGCCGGACATCAGGCGCGAGATCGTACGAGCAGTACTTC	CASSRTSGARSYEQYF	TRBJ2-7	TRBV3-1	-	many
TGTGCCAGCAGCACTACGACAGCTGTCTATGGCTACACCTTC	CASSTTTAVYGYTF	TRBJ1-2	TRBV3-1	-	-
TGCGCCAGCATTCAACTAGCGGGATCCTACAATGAGCAGTTCTTC	CASIQLAGSYNEQFF	TRBJ2-1	TRBV5-1	TRBD2	many
TGCAGTGTCCCCCCCGGCGACCTGCGGGGGGAGACCCAGTACTTC	CSVPPGDLRGETQYF	TRBJ2-5	TRBV20-1	TRBD2	-
TGTGCCAGCAGTTTAAAGGGAAGGGGACTAGTCAGAGCGCGGGAGACCCAGTACTTC	CASSLKGRGLVRARETQYF	TRBJ2-5	TRBV12-3/TRBV12-4	TRBD2	-
TGTGCCAGCAGCATAATAGCGGGAAAATCCTACAATGAGCAGTTCTTC	CASSIIAGKSYNEQFF	TRBJ2-1	TRBV21-1	-	-
TGTGCCAGCAGGTGGACAGGCGTGAACACTGAAGCTTTCTTT	CASRWTGVNTEAFF	TRBJ1-1	TRBV5-6	TRBD1	few
TGTGCCAGCAGCCGAACGGGACAGAACACAGATACGCAGTATTTT	CASSRTGQNTDTQYF	TRBJ2-3	TRBV7-3	TRBD1	many